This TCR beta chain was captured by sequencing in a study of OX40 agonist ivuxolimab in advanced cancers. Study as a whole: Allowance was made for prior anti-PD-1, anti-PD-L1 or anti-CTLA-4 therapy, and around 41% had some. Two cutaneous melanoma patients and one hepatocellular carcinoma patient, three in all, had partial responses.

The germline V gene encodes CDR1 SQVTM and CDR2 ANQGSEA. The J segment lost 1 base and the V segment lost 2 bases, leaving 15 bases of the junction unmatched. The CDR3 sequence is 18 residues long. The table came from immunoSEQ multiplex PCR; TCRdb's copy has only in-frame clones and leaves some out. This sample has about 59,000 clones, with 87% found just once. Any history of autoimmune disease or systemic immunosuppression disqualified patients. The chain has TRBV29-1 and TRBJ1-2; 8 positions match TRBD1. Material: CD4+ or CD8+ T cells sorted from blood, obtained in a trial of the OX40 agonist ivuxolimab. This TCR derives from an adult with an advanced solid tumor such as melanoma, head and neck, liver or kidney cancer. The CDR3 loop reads CSVEQRGGRGRFNYGYTF. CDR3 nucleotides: TGCAGCGTTGAACAACGTGGAGGCAGGGGGCGTTTTAACTATGGCTACACCTTC.